This entry concerns a single T cell receptor beta chain. This table comes from immunoSEQ multiplex PCR, and its TCRdb copy is limited to in-frame clones, with some not included. The sample comprises 350,000 to 450,000 clones, around 91% of which are singletons, and 1.1% rests with the top ten. The CDR3 is 13 residues long. V was clipped by 11 bases and J by 4 bases, with 17 bases between them. Germline CDR1 and CDR2: MNHEY and SVGAGI. Recovery among Cohort 3 donors was established by two negative PCRs, clearance, or symptom resolution. The data derive from a study of blood T cell repertoires in COVID-19. Study overall: Nucleic acid was either cDNA or gDNA, and it came from T cells, B-cell-depleted T cells, or PBMCs.

The sample taken for sequencing was PBMCs or T cells enriched from blood (not recorded which). This chain connects TRBV6-5 to TRBJ1-1, with D tentatively TRBD1 (5 bases). The receptor was isolated from a man between 25 and 39 years old who had recovered from COVID-19. The CDR3 coding sequence is TGTGCCGGGGCTACCTGGGGAACCACTGAAGCTTTCTTT. Its translation is CAGATWGTTEAFF.